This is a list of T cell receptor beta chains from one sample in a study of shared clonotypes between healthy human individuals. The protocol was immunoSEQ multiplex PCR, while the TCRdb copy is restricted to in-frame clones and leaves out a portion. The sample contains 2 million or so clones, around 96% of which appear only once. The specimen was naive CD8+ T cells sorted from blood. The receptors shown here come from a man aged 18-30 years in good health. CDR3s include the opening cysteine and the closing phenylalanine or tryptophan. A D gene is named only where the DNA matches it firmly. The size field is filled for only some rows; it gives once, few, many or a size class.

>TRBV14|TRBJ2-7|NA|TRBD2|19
TGTGCCAGCAGCCTGGGACTAGCGGGAGAATGGGCCGATCCCTACGAGCAGTACTTC
CASSLGLAGEWADPYEQYF
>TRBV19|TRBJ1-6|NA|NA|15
TGTGCCAGTAGTGAAGTCGACCTGTCCAATTCACCCCTCCACTTT
CASSEVDLSNSPLHF
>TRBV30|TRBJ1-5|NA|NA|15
TGTGCCTGGAGCCTAAAGGGGGGCGGTAATCAGCCCCAGCATTTT
CAWSLKGGGNQPQHF
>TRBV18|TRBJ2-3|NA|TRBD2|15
TGTGCCAGCTCACTCACCGCGACTAGCGCAGATACGCAGTATTTT
CASSLTATSADTQYF
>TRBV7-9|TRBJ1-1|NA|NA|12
TGTGCCAGCAGCTTAGTAGGCAGTGAAGCTTTCTTT
CASSLVGSEAFF
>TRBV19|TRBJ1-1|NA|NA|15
TGTGCCAGTAGTCCGACCGTGGGCGGCTACACTGAAGCTTTCTTT
CASSPTVGGYTEAFF
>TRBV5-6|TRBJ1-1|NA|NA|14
TGTGCCGGCAGCTTGACCGGGCGGCGAGGGGAAGCTTTCTTT
CAGSLTGRRGEAFF
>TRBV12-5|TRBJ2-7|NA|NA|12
TGTGCTAGTGGTCTGGAACCTCTCAACCAGTACTTC
CASGLEPLNQYF
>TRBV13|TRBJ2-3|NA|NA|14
TGTGCCAGCAGCTTTGAGACGGCCACAGATACGCAGTATTTT
CASSFETATDTQYF
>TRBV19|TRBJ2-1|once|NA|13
TGTGCCAGTAGGCCCGGCAGGGCCGATGAGCAGTTCTTC
CASRPGRADEQFF
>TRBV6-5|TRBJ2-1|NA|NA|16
TGTGCCAGCAGTTACTCGGTCGGTGAAATCACGGATGAGCAGTTCTTC
CASSYSVGEITDEQFF
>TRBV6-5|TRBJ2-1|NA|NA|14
TGTGCCAGCAGTTACCCGGGGTCCAACAATGAGCAGTTCTTC
CASSYPGSNNEQFF
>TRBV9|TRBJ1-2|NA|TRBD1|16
TGTGCCAGCAGCGGCCTAGCTATCGACAGGGACTATGGCTACACCTTC
CASSGLAIDRDYGYTF
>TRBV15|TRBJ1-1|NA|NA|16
TGTGCCACCAGCAGAGAATCCCCGGGCCAGGGAGTTGAAGCTTTCTTT
CATSRESPGQGVEAFF
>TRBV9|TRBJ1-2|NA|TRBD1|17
TGTGCCAGCAGCGTAGACGCCGGGACAGGGGGCGCAGATGGCTACACCTTC
CASSVDAGTGGADGYTF
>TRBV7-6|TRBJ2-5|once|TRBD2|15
TGTGCCAGCAGCTTATATAGTGGACTAGCGGAGACCCAGTACTTC
CASSLYSGLAETQYF
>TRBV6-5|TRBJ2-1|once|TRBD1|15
TGTGCCAGCAGTTACAGGGACAGGGGTCCCCATGAGCAGTTCTTC
CASSYRDRGPHEQFF
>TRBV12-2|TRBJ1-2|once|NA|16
TGTGCAAGTTCCCTCCTTAATCTCTTGGGGGGCTATGGCTACACCTTC
CASSLLNLLGGYGYTF